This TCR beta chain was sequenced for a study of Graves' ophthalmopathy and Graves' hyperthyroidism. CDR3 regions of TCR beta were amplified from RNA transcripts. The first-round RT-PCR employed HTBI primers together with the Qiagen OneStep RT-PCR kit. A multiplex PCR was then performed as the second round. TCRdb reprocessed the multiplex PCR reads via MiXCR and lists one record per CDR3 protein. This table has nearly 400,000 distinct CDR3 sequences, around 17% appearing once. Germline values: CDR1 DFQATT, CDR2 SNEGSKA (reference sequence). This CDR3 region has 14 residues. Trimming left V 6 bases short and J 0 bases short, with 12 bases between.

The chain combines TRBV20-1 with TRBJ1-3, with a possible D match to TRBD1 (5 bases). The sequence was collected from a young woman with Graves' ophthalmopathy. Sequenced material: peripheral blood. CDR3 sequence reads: CSAWDGGSGNTIYF. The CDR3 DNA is TGCAGTGCGTGGGACGGTGGCTCTGGAAACACCATATATTTT.